This T cell receptor beta chain comes out of a study of Graves' ophthalmopathy and Graves' hyperthyroidism. This CDR3 comprises 14 residues. Germline lookup yields CDR1 SGHTA and CDR2 FQGNSA. The authors amplified TCR beta CDR3 regions from RNA transcripts. HTBI-primed RT-PCR formed the first round, and a multiplex PCR formed the second. One entry per CDR3 protein results from TCRdb running MiXCR on the multiplex PCR reads. Of under 800,000 distinct CDR3 sequences detected, over 20% appear once; the ten largest clones hold approximately 6.9%. This clonotype was detected many times. An end of the junction does not agree with germline; a read error may underlie this.

The TCR comes from a woman aged 18 to 35 with stable Graves' hyperthyroidism. Some clones in this sample may be carry-over from other donors' samples. Sequenced: peripheral blood. The gene calls are TRBV7-2 and TRBJ2-4; 14 bases line up with TRBD2. CDR3 region: CASSSPGTSGSMDF. The DNA for the CDR3 is TGTGCCAGCAGCTCCCCCGGGACTAGCGGGAGTATGGACTTC.